Sequencing of this TCR beta chain was carried out in a study of CD8 T cells in Susac syndrome. Random hexamers were used to reverse transcribe roughly 0.5 to 1 ug of RNA. Each CDR3 protein gets one entry after TCRdb re-called the immunoSEQ multiplex PCR reads with MiXCR. This table has about 250,000 distinct CDR3 sequences, about 94% appearing once. V was pared by 1 base and J by 3 bases, with 9 bases between. CDR1 is SGHTA, CDR2 FQGNSA, per germline. CDR3 length: 14 amino acids. The gene calls are TRBV7-2 and TRBJ2-5, with D perhaps TRBD2 (6 bases). The receptor was derived from a human donor with multiple sclerosis. The sequenced material came from CD4+ T cells from PBMCs. CDR3 in amino acids: CASSLEASEETQYF. DNA for the CDR3: TGTGCCAGCAGCTTAGAGGCTAGCGAAGAGACCCAGTACTTC. The complete variable domain, with remaining parts taken from reference TRBV7-2 and TRBJ2-5, reads GAGVSQSPSNKVTEKGKDVELRCDPISGHTALYWYRQSLGQGLEFLIYFQGNSAPDKSGLPSDRFSAERTGGSVSTLTIQRTQQEDSAVYLCASSLEASEETQYFGPGTRLLVL.